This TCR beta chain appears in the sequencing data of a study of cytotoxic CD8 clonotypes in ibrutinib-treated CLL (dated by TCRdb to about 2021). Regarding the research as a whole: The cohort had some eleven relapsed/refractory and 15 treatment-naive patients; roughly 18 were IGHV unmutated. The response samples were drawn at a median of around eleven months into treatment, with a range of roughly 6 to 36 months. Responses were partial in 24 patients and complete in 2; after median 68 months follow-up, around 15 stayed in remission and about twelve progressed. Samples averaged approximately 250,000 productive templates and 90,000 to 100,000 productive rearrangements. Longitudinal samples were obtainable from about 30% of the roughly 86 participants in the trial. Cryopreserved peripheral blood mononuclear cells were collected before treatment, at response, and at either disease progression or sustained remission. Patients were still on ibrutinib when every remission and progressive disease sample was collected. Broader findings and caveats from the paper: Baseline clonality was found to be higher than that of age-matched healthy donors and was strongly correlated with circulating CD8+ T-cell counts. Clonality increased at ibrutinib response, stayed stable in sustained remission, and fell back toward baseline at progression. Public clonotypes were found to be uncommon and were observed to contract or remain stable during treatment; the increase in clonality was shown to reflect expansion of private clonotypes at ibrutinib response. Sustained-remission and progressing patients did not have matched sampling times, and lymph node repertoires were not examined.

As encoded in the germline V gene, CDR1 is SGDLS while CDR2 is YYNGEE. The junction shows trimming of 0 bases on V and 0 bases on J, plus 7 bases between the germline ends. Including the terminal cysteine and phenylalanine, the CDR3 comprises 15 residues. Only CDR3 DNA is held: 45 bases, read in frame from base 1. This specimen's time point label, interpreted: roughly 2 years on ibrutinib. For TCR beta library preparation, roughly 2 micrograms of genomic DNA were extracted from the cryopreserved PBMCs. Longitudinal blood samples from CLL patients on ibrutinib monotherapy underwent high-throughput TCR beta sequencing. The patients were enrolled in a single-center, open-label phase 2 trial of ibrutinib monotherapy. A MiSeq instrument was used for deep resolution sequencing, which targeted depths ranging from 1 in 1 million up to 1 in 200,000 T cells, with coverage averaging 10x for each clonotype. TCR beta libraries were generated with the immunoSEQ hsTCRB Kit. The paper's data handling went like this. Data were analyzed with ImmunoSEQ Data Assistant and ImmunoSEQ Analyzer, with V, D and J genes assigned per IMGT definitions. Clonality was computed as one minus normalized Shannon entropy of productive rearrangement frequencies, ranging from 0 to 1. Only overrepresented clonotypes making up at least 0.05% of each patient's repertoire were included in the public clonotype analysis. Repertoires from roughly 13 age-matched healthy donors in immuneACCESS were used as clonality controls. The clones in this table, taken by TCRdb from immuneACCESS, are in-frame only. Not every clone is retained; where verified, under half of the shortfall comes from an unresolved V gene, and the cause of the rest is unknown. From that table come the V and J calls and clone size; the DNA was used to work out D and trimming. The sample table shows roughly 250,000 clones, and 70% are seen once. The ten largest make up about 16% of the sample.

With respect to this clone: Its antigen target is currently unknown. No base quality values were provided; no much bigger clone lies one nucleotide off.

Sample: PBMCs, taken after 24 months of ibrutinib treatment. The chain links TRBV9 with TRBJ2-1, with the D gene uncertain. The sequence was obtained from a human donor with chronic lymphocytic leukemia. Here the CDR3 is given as CASSVAASSYNEQFF. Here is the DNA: TGTGCCAGCAGCGTAGCGGCTAGCTCCTACAATGAGCAGTTCTTC.